Given below is one T cell receptor beta chain in context. The entry originates in a study of tissue T cells after allogeneic stem cell transplantation. Using immunoSEQ multiplex PCR, the repertoire was profiled, and TCRdb retains in-frame clones only, with some absent. The sample carries about 6,800 clones, 56% recorded once. Germline V gene lookup returns CDR1 SGHDT and CDR2 YYEEEE. CDR3 length: 14 residues. V was clipped by 4 bases and J by 1 base, with 8 bases between them. This sample comprised duodenum tissue, obtained at autopsy. The chain uses TRBV5-6 and TRBJ2-2; tentative D call: TRBD2 (6 bases). The TCR sequence derives from an older female donor with lung cancer. The CDR3 spells CASSPTRNTGELFF. The DNA of the CDR3 is TGTGCCAGCAGCCCGACTAGGAACACCGGGGAGCTGTTTTTT. The variable domain in full, completed from reference TRBV5-6 and TRBJ2-2, reads DAGVTQSPTHLIKTRGQQVTLRCSPKSGHDTVSWYQQALGQGPQFIFQYYEEEERQRGNFPDRFSGHQFPNYSSELNVNALLLGDSALYLCASSPTRNTGELFFGEGSRLTVL.